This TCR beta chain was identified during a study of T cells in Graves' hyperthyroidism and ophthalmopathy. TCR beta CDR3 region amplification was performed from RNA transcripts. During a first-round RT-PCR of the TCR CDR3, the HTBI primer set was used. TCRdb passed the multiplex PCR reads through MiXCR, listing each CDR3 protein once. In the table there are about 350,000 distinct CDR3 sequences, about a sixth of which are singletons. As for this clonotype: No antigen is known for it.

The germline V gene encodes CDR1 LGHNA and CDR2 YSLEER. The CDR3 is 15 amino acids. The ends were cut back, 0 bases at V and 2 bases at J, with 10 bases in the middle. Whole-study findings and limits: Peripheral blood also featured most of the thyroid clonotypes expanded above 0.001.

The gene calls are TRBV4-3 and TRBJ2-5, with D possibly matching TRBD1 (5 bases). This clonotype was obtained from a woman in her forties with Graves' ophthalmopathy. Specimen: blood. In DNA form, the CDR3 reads TGCGCCAGCAGCCAAGATTTGGGGCGTCAAGAGACCCAGTACTTC. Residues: CASSQDLGRQETQYF.